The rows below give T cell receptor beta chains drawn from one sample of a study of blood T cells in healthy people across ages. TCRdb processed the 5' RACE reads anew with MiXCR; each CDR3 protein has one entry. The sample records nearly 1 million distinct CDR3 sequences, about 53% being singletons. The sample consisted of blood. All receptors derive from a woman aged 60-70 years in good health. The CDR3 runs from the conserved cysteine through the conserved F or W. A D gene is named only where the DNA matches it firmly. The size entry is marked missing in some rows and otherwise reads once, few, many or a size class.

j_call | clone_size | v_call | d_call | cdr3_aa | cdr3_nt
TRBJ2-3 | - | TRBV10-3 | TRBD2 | CASNMAGGPSDTQYF | TGTGCCTCCAACATGGCGGGAGGGCCATCAGATACGCAGTATTTT
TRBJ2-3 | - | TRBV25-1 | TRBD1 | CASSRSQGDPDTQYF | TGTGCCAGCAGTAGATCACAGGGGGATCCAGATACGCAGTATTTT
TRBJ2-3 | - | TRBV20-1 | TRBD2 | CSAASGMTDTQYF | TGCAGTGCCGCTAGCGGGATGACAGATACGCAGTATTTT
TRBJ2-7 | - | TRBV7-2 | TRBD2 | CANSLRTRNEQYF | TGTGCCAACAGCCTGCGGACTAGGAACGAGCAGTACTTC
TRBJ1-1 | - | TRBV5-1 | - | CASSPDSPWNTEAFF | TGCGCCAGCAGCCCCGACAGTCCTTGGAACACTGAAGCTTTCTTT
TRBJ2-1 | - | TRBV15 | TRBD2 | CATRDWGGGDNEQFF | TGTGCCACCAGAGACTGGGGGGGAGGGGACAATGAGCAGTTCTTC
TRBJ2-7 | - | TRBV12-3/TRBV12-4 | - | CASSLEGTPSYEQYF | TGTGCCAGCAGTTTAGAAGGGACACCTTCCTACGAGCAGTACTTC
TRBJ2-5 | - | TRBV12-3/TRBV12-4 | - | CASSWDKGRETQYF | TGTGCCAGCAGTTGGGACAAAGGGCGAGAGACCCAGTACTTC
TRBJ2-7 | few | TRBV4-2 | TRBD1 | CASSQGGQGAKEQYF | TGTGCCAGCAGCCAAGGGGGACAGGGGGCAAAAGAGCAGTACTTC
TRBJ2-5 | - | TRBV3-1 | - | CASSPRGGGPPLGETQYF | TGTGCCAGCAGCCCGAGAGGAGGAGGACCCCCTTTGGGAGAGACCCAGTACTTC
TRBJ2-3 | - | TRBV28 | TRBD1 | CASSRNRGVKTDTQYF | TGTGCCAGCAGTCGAAACAGGGGCGTGAAGACAGATACGCAGTATTTT
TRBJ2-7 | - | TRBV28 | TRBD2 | CASSSVLAGSYEQYF | TGTGCCAGCAGTTCTGTACTAGCGGGGTCCTACGAGCAGTACTTC
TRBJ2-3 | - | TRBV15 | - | CATSREGDTQYF | TGTGCCACCAGCAGAGAGGGAGATACGCAGTATTTT
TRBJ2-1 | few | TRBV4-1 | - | CASSQTRSENEQFF | TGCGCCAGCAGCCAAACTAGGTCCGAAAATGAGCAGTTCTTC
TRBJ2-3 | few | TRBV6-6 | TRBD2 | CASSYELAGATQYF | TGTGCCAGCAGTTACGAGCTAGCGGGAGCTACGCAGTATTTT
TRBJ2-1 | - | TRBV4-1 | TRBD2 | CASSQDGGSPSGEQFF | TGCGCCAGCAGCCAAGATGGCGGGAGCCCCAGCGGTGAGCAGTTCTTC
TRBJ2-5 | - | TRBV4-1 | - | CASSQDGRYQETQYF | TGCGCCAGCAGCCAAGATGGGCGGTACCAAGAGACCCAGTACTTC
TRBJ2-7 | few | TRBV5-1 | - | CASSFSAQGYEQYF | TGCGCCAGCAGCTTTTCAGCCCAGGGCTACGAGCAGTACTTC
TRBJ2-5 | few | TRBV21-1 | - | CASSKATGKHQETQYF | TGTGCCAGCAGCAAAGCCACAGGAAAACACCAAGAGACCCAGTACTTC
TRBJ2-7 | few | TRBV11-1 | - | CASSPEGWGEQYF | TGTGCCAGCAGCCCCGAGGGGTGGGGGGAGCAGTACTTC
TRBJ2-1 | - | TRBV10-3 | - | CAIGDPAGSNEQFF | TGTGCCATCGGTGATCCTGCGGGATCAAATGAGCAGTTCTTC
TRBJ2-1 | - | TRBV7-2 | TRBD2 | CASSHAGTSGRNQQFF | TGTGCCAGCAGCCACGCCGGGACTAGCGGGAGGAATCAGCAGTTCTTC
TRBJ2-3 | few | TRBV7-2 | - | CASSPAWGLTYTDTQYF | TGTGCCAGCAGTCCCGCTTGGGGGCTTACGTACACAGATACGCAGTATTTT
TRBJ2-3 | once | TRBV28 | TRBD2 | CASSSKTRAGTDTQYF | TGTGCCAGCAGTTCTAAGACACGAGCGGGGACAGATACGCAGTATTTT
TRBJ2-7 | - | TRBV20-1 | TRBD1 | CSAGPGQVYEQYF | TGCAGTGCTGGTCCCGGACAGGTCTACGAGCAGTACTTC
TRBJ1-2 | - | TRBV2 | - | CASQNPGPYTF | TGTGCCAGCCAAAATCCTGGCCCGTACACCTTC
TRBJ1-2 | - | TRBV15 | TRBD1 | CATSKWTGGDGYTF | TGTGCCACCAGCAAATGGACAGGGGGCGACGGCTACACCTTC
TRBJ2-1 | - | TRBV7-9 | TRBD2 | CASSPRGGRGYNEQFF | TGTGCCAGCAGCCCAAGAGGCGGGAGGGGGTACAATGAGCAGTTCTTC
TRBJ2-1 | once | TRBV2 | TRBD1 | CARDRAAYNEQFF | TGTGCCAGGGACAGGGCGGCCTACAACGAGCAGTTCTTC
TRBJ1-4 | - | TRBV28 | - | CASITHGVATNEKLFF | TGTGCCAGCATTACCCACGGCGTCGCAACTAATGAAAAACTGTTTTTT
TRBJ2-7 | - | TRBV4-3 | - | CASSQGTGARYEQYF | TGCGCCAGCAGCCAGGGTACGGGGGCGCGCTACGAGCAGTACTTC
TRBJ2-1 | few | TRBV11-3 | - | CASSFETTNEQFF | TGTGCCAGCAGCTTCGAGACAACCAATGAGCAGTTCTTC
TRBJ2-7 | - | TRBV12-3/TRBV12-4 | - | CASSGTGESSEQYF | TGTGCCAGCAGTGGGACGGGAGAGTCGTCCGAGCAGTACTTC
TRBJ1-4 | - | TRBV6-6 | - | CASSYSAWDEKLFF | TGTGCCAGCAGTTACTCGGCGTGGGATGAAAAACTGTTTTTT
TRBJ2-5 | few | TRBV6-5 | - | CASSATSTKETQYF | TGTGCCAGCAGTGCCACTAGCACAAAAGAGACCCAGTACTTC
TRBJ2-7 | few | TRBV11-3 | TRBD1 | CASSPGQGFNEQYF | TGTGCCAGCAGCCCGGGACAGGGTTTCAACGAGCAGTACTTC
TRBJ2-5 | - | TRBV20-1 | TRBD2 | CSASTPGLAVCNEQYF | TGCAGTGCTAGCACTCCGGGACTAGCGGTATGCAATGAGCAGTACTTC
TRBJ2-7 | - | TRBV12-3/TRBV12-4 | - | CASSLSEEQYF | TGTGCCAGCAGTTTGTCGGAAGAGCAGTACTTC
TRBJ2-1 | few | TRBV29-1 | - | CSARGAEYNEQFF | TGCAGCGCCCGCGGGGCAGAGTACAATGAGCAGTTCTTC
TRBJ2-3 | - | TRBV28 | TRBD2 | CAIAGASTDTQYF | TGTGCCATAGCGGGAGCTAGTACAGATACGCAGTATTTT
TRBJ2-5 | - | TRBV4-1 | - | CASSHIGGRDNEQYF | TGCGCCAGCAGTCACATTGGGGGGCGCGACAATGAGCAGTACTTC
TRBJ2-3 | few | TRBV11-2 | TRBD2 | CASSDSAGVSDTQYF | TGTGCCAGCAGCGATTCAGCGGGAGTTTCGGATACGCAGTATTTT
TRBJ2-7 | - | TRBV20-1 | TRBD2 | CSASFGTSFSEQYF | TGCAGTGCTAGTTTCGGGACTAGCTTTAGCGAGCAGTACTTC
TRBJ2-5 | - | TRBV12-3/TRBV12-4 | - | CASSLGVELETQYF | TGTGCCAGCAGTTTGGGTGTCGAGCTCGAGACCCAGTACTTC
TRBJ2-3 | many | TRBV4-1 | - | CASSQTQGRGADTQYF | TGCGCCAGCAGCCAAACACAGGGTCGGGGCGCAGATACGCAGTATTTT
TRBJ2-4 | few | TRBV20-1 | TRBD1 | CSASWGQGAKNIQYF | TGCAGTGCTAGCTGGGGACAGGGGGCCAAAAACATTCAGTACTTC
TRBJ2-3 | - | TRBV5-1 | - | CASFPGGTDTQYF | TGCGCCAGCTTCCCTGGAGGCACAGATACGCAGTATTTT
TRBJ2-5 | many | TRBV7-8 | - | CASSRWAVKETQYF | TGTGCCAGCAGCCGCTGGGCCGTGAAGGAGACCCAGTACTTC
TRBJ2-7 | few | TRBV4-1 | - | CASSQVQGILGYEQYF | TGCGCCAGCAGCCAAGTACAGGGTATATTAGGATACGAGCAGTACTTC
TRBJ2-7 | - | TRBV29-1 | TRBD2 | CSYKGSGSWGEQYF | TGCAGCTACAAAGGTAGCGGGAGTTGGGGCGAGCAGTACTTC
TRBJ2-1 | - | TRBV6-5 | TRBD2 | CASSSGGTSASYNEQFF | TGTGCCAGCAGTTCTGGCGGGACTAGCGCCTCCTACAATGAGCAGTTCTTC
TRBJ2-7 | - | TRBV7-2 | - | CASSSQSGRSSYNEQYF | TGTGCCAGCAGCTCCCAAAGTGGACGGAGCTCCTACAATGAGCAGTACTTC
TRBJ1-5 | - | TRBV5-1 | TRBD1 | CASSLSDRANQPQHF | TGCGCCAGCAGCCTTTCGGACAGGGCGAATCAGCCCCAGCATTTT
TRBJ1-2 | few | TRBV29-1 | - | CSVVGLNYGYTF | TGCAGCGTTGTTGGGTTAAACTATGGCTACACCTTC
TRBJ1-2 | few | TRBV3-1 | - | CASSHEPYGYTF | TGTGCCAGCAGCCACGAACCCTATGGCTACACCTTC
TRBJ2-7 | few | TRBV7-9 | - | CASSSTRRSSYEQYF | TGTGCCAGCAGCTCTACTAGGCGGAGCTCCTACGAGCAGTACTTC
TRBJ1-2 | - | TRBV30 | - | CAWGPDYGYTF | TGTGCCTGGGGACCGGACTATGGCTACACCTTC
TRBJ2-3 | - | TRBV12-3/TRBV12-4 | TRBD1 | CASTRDRATDTQYF | TGTGCCAGCACCAGGGACAGGGCCACAGATACGCAGTATTTT